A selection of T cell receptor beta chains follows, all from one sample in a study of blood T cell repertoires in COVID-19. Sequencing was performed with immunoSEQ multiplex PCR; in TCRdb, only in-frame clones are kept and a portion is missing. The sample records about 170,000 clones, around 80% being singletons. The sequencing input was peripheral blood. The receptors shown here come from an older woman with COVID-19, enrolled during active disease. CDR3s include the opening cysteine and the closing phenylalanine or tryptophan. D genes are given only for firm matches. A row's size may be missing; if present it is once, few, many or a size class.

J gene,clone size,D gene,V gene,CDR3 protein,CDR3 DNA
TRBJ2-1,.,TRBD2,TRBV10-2,CASCVGLGRAGSNEQFF,TGCGCCAGCTGTGTGGGGTTGGGGAGGGCCGGGTCCAATGAGCAGTTCTTC
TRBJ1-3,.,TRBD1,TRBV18,CASSPDRAGNTIYF,TGTGCCAGCTCACCGGACAGGGCTGGAAACACCATATATTTT
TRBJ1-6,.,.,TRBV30,CAWRYLEALHF,TGTGCCTGGAGGTACCTCGAGGCCCTCCACTTT
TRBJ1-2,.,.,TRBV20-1,CSASPQHLDGYTF,TGCAGTGCTAGTCCACAGCATTTGGATGGCTACACCTTC
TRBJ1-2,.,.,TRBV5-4,CASSFSDGSGGYTF,TGTGCCAGCAGCTTCAGCGATGGGTCCGGTGGCTACACCTTC
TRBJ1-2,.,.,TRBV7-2,CASSRWGGSYTF,TGTGCCAGCAGCCGTTGGGGGGGGAGCTACACCTTC
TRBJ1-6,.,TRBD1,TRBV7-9,CASSAGQEAPLHF,TGTGCCAGCAGCGCTGGACAGGAGGCACCCCTCCACTTT
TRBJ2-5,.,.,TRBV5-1,CASGGGPQETQYF,TGCGCCAGCGGGGGGGGCCCCCAAGAGACCCAGTACTTC
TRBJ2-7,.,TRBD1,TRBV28,CASKPPGTGGYEQYF,TGTGCCAGCAAACCCCCCGGGACAGGGGGCTACGAGCAGTACTTC
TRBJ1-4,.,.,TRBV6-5,CATRAGVGLLLFF,TGTGCCACAAGAGCGGGAGTCGGGTTGTTACTGTTTTTT
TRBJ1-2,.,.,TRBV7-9,CASSKVSGSNYGYTF,TGTGCCAGCAGCAAAGTCTCCGGGAGTAACTATGGCTACACCTTC
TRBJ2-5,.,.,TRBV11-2,CASSLGFGGRRETQYF,TGTGCCAGCAGCTTAGGGTTCGGTGGGCGCCGAGAGACCCAGTACTTC
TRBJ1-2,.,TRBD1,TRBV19,CASSIDPQGAEYGYTF,TGTGCCAGTAGTATAGATCCGCAGGGGGCAGAATATGGCTACACCTTC
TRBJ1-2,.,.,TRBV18,CASSLLGESEWYTF,TGTGCCAGCTCACTTCTGGGAGAGTCCGAATGGTACACCTTC
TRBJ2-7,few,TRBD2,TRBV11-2,CASSIEAGLYEQYF,TGTGCCAGCAGCATCGAAGCGGGACTATACGAGCAGTACTTC
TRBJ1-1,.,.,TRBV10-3,CAIRGRENTEAFF,TGTGCCATCAGAGGACGGGAGAACACTGAAGCTTTCTTT
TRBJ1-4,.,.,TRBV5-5,CASSSGQSRATNEKLFF,TGTGCCAGCAGCTCCGGACAGTCGCGTGCAACTAATGAAAAACTGTTTTTT
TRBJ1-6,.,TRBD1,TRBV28,CASSLGQGKNYNSPLHF,TGTGCCAGCAGTTTGGGACAGGGAAAAAACTATAATTCACCCCTCCACTTT
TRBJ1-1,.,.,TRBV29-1,CSARRINTEAFF,TGCAGCGCGCGCAGGATAAACACTGAAGCTTTCTTT
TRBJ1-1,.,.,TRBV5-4,CASSFSQNTEAFF,TGTGCCAGCAGCTTTAGTCAGAACACTGAAGCTTTCTTT
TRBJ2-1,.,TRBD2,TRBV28,CASRSTRAGGYNEQFF,TGTGCCAGCAGATCAACCAGAGCGGGAGGGTACAATGAGCAGTTCTTC
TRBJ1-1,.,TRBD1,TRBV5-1,CASGQGLNTEAFF,TGCGCCAGCGGACAGGGTTTGAACACTGAAGCTTTCTTT
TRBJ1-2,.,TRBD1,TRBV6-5,CASRGDRPVYGYTF,TGTGCCAGCAGAGGGGACAGACCAGTCTATGGCTACACCTTC
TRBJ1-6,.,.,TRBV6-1,CASSEYTGTSPLHF,TGTGCCAGCAGTGAATACACAGGGACCTCACCCCTCCACTTT
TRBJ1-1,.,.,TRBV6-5,CASTSDAGSEAFF,TGTGCCAGCACCTCTGATGCGGGGTCTGAAGCTTTCTTT
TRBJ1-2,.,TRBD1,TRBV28,CASSSGDRGYGYTF,TGTGCCAGCAGTTCCGGGGACAGGGGTTATGGCTACACCTTC
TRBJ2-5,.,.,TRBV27,CATADGLRETQYF,TGTGCCACCGCCGATGGGCTCCGGGAGACCCAGTACTTC
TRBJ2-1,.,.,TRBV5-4,CASSFKGMIYNEQFF,TGTGCCAGCAGCTTCAAGGGGATGATCTACAATGAGCAGTTCTTC
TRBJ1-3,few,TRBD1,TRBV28,CASSGPGQGAGNTIYF,TGTGCCAGCAGTGGACCGGGACAGGGGGCTGGAAACACCATATATTTT
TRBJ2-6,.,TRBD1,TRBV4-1,CASSLGTGLSGANVLTF,TGCGCCAGCAGCCTCGGGACAGGGCTCTCTGGGGCCAACGTCCTGACTTTC
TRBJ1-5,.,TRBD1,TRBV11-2,CASSLGTGDPWSQPQHF,TGTGCCAGCAGCTTAGGGACAGGCGACCCCTGGAGCCAGCCCCAGCATTTT
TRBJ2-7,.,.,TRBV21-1,CASSTPGYEQYF,TGTGCCAGCAGCACCCCAGGGTACGAGCAGTACTTC
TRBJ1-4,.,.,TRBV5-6,CASSLAQGIHNEKLFF,TGTGCCAGCAGCTTGGCTCAGGGGATCCATAATGAAAAACTGTTTTTT
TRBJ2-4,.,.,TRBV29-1,CSVEGEAGRVKNIQYF,TGCAGCGTTGAAGGAGAGGCGGGAAGGGTCAAAAACATTCAGTACTTC